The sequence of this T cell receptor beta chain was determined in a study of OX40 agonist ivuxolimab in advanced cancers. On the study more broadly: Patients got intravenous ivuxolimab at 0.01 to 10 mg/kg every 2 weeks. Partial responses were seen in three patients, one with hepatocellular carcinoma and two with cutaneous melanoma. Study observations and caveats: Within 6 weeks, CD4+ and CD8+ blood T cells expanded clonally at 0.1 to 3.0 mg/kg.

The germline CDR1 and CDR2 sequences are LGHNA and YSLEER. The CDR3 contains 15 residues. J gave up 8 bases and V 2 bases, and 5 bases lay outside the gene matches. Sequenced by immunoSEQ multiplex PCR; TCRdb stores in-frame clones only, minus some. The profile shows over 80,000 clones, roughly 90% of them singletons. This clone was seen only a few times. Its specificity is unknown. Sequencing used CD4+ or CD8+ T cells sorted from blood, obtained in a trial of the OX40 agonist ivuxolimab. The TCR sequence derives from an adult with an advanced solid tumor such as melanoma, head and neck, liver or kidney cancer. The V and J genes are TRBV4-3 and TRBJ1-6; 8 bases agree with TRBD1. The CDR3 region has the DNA TGCGCCAGCAGCCAAAGGACAGGGTTATATTCACCCCTCCACTTT. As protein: CASSQRTGLYSPLHF.